This T cell receptor (beta chain) was found in a study of T-cell memory formation after mild COVID-19. Study results and caveats: Pre-infection memory carried some responding clones, suggesting that cross-reactive memory joined.

MiXCR, run by TCRdb on the 5' RACE reads, gives a single entry per CDR3 protein. The repertoire holds about 150,000 distinct CDR3 sequences, with 20% to 25% as singletons. There are a few counts of this clonotype. What it binds is not known. CDR3 length: 15 amino acids. Looked up from germline, CDR1 is LGHNA and CDR2 is YNFKEQ. Trimming stripped 7 bases from V and 4 bases from J, with 19 bases between. The receptor was isolated from an adult woman who had mild COVID-19 (a few samples of this study predate the infection). Cell type and time point are not known. The specimen sequenced was PBMCs or a T cell subset sorted from them (not recorded which). The rearrangement links TRBV4-2 to TRBJ1-2; D not resolved. Here the CDR3 reads CASTLHGAPGYGYTF. The CDR3 region has the DNA TGTGCCAGCACTTTACACGGCGCGCCAGGCTATGGCTACACCTTC.